The source of this T cell receptor beta chain is a study of control samples from healthy donors and cancer patients. Trimming removed 3 bases at V and 0 bases at J, with 9 bases between. CDR1 MNHEY and CDR2 SVGEGT come from the germline V gene. This CDR3 comprises 15 residues. Generated by immunoSEQ multiplex PCR, the TCRdb table keeps only in-frame clones and is missing some. This sample carries some 120,000 clones, around 87% of them seen once, and the ten largest clones take around 9.4%. The source of this sequence is a man in his forties in good health. Input material: blood. J is TRBJ1-5 and V is TRBV6-2 or TRBV6-3, with TRBD1 as a possible D gene (6 bases). This chain's CDR3 is CASSYTGLSNQPQHF. The DNA for the CDR3 is TGTGCCAGCAGTTATACAGGGCTTAGCAATCAGCCCCAGCATTTT.